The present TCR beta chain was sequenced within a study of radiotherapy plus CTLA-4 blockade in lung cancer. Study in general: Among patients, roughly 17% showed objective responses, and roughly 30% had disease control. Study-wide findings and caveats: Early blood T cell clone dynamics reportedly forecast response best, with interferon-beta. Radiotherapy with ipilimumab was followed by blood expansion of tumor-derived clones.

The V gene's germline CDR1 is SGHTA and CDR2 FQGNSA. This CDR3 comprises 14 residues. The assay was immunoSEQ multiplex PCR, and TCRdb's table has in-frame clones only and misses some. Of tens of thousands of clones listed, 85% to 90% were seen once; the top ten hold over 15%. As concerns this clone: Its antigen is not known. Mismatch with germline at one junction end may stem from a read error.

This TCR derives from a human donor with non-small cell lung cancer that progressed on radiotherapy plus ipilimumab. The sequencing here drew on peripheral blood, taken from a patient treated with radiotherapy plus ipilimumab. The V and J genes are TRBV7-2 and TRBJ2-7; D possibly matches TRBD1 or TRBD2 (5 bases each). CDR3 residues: CASSQPGRSSEQYF. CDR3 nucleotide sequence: TGTGCCAGCAGCCAACCGGGGCGGTCCTCCGAGCAGTACTTC.